This T cell receptor (beta chain) was found in a study of blood T cell repertoires in COVID-19. At the level of the study: PBMCs, B-cell-depleted T cells, or T cells were the source of the cDNA or gDNA that made up the material.

Authors' analysis steps: How many nucleated cells were present was estimated from reference gene primer amplification. The data were produced by immunoSEQ multiplex PCR, yet TCRdb's version contains in-frame clones alone and is incomplete. V and J calls and clone size are given by that table; D and trimming were obtained from the DNA. This table has some 180,000 clones, around 85% appearing once. Cohort allocation depended upon clinical history that participants reported. Symptom resolution, clearance, or two negative PCRs marked the recovered donors of Cohort 3. CDR3 size: 15 residues. V was pared by 0 bases and J by 2 bases, with 7 bases between. Germline CDR1 is SNHLY and CDR2 is FYNNEI.

This sequence originates from a man between 40 and 49 years old who had recovered from COVID-19. The material sequenced was PBMCs or T cells enriched from blood (not recorded which). This chain connects TRBV2 to TRBJ1-4; D ambiguous. CDR3 protein: CASSEAGNTNEKLFF. DNA for the CDR3: TGTGCCAGCAGTGAAGCCGGGAACACTAATGAAAAACTGTTTTTT.